The 4 T cell receptor beta chains listed next were all sequenced from one sample in a study of T-cell memory formation after mild COVID-19. One entry per CDR3 protein, called by TCRdb with MiXCR from the 5' RACE reads. The repertoire holds some 57,000 distinct CDR3 sequences, with 9% to 15% as singletons. The sequenced sample was PBMCs or a T cell subset sorted from them (not recorded which). Receptors originate from a man in his late teens or twenties who had mild COVID-19 (a few samples of this study predate the infection). Cell type and time point are not known.

This clonotype has ten or more counts. The gene calls are TRBV15 and TRBJ1-2, with D unresolved. Germline values: CDR1 LNHNV, CDR2 YYDKDF (reference sequence). The CDR3 extends over 14 amino acids. The ends were cut back, 1 base at V and 1 base at J, with 7 bases in the middle. The CDR3: CATSRAGFNYGYTF. The CDR3 nucleotides are TGTGCCACCAGCAGAGCCGGCTTTAACTATGGCTACACCTTC. Complete variable domain (other parts from reference TRBV15 and TRBJ1-2): DAMVIQNPRYQVTQFGKPVTLSCSQTLNHNVMYWYQQKSSQAPKLLFHYYDKDFNNEADTPDNFQSRRPNTSFCFLDIRSPGLGDTAMYLCATSRAGFNYGYTFGSGTRLTVV.

Many counts were recorded for this clonotype. The chain recombines TRBV5-1 with TRBJ2-3, with a possible D match to TRBD2 (6 bases). V lost 4 bases, J lost 2 bases, and 14 bases lay in between. The CDR3 consists of 15 residues. Per the germline V gene, CDR1 is SGHRS and CDR2 is YFSETQ. CDR3 sequence: CASSPGRGNTDTQYF. CDR3 nucleotides: TGCGCCAGCAGCCCGGGACGGGGGAACACAGATACGCAGTATTTT.

This clonotype was picked up a small number of times. The V and J genes are TRBV5-5 and TRBJ2-1; 7 nucleotides match TRBD1. This CDR3 is 14 amino acids long. Per the germline V gene, CDR1 is SGHKS and CDR2 is YYEKEE (reference sequence). The V and J ends lost 5 bases and 5 bases, in that order; junction bases with no gene match: 7. In DNA, the CDR3 is TGTGCCAGCAGTCAACAGGGGTGGGACAATGAGCAGTTCTTC. Its translation is CASSQQGWDNEQFF.

V usage is TRBV4-3 and J usage is TRBJ2-5, with D perhaps assigned TRBD1 or TRBD2 (7 bases each). This CDR3 has 16 residues. V was pared by 6 bases and J by 1 base, with 18 bases between. Germline CDR1 LGHNA, CDR2 YSLEER. CDR3 in DNA: TGCGCCAGCAGACGGACTAGAGGGGGCCTCCAAGAGACCCAGTACTTC. This gives the protein CASRRTRGGLQETQYF.